This T cell receptor (beta chain) came from a study of shared clonotypes between healthy human individuals. Trimming removed 0 bases at V and 1 base at J, with 14 bases between. The CDR3 runs 17 residues. Looked up from germline, CDR1 is LGHNA and CDR2 is YSLEER. Assay: immunoSEQ multiplex PCR; the TCRdb copy retains only in-frame clones and omits some. Among some 1 million clones listed, about 75% were seen once. The specimen was memory CD4+ T cells sorted from blood. Stated subset: CD45RA-negative fraction. The rearrangement uses TRBV4-3 and TRBJ2-3; D possibly corresponds to TRBD2 (5 bases). The sequence was collected from a man aged 18 to 35 in good health. The CDR3 region is CASSQEAGVRGTDTQYF. The CDR3 region has the DNA TGCGCCAGCAGCCAAGAAGCCGGGGTGCGGGGCACAGATACGCAGTATTTT.